This TCR beta chain was identified in a study of PD-1 blockade in mismatch repair-deficient tumors. The wider study: Enrolled about 2013-2017, patients had progressing, pretreated mismatch repair-deficient cancers of approximately 13 types.

Clones were sequenced by immunoSEQ multiplex PCR, and TCRdb holds only the in-frame ones, with some missing. The table includes 100,000 to 150,000 clones, roughly 86% detected once. Overall study results and limits: Rapid post-treatment expansion, then contraction, generally preceding radiologic response, marked tumor-resident clones.

As regards this clone: As yet, its antigen is unknown.

All patients were mismatch repair deficient, assessed by either PCR or immunohistochemistry. TCR sequencing covered a few patients who responded to pembrolizumab. The sequencing used peripheral blood, collected 44 weeks after starting pembrolizumab. The clonotype comes from an adult with mismatch repair-deficient cancer.

The CDR3 sequence: CASSLGTSGTFYEQYF. Here the CDR3 DNA reads TGTGCCAGCAGCTTGGGGACTAGCGGGACTTTCTACGAGCAGTACTTC. The V and J genes are TRBV5-4 and TRBJ2-7, with 12 bases fitting TRBD2. J was trimmed by 3 bases and V by 0 bases; bases with no gene match: 4. This CDR3 has 16 residues. CDR1 SGHNT and CDR2 YYREEE come from the germline V gene (reference sequence).